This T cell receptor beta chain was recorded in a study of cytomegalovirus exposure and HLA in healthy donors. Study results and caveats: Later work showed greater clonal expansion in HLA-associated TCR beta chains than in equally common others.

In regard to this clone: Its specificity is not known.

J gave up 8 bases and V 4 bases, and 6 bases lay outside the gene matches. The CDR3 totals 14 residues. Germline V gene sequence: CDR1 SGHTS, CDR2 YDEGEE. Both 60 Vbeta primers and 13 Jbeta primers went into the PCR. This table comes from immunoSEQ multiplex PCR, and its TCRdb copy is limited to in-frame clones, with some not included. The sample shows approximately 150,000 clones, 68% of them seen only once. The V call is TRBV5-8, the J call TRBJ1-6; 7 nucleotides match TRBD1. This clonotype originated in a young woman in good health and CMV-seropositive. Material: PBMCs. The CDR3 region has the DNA TGTGCCAGCAGCCCCCGGGACAGCTATTCACCCCTCCACTTT. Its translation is CASSPRDSYSPLHF.